Shown below are 31 T cell receptor beta chains from a single sample sequenced in a study of T-cell memory formation after mild COVID-19. TCRdb passed the 5' RACE reads through MiXCR, listing each CDR3 protein once. This sample has some 48,000 distinct CDR3 sequences, with around 10% found just once. Material for sequencing was PBMCs or a T cell subset sorted from them (not recorded which). The receptors stem from a man younger than 30 who had mild COVID-19 (a few samples of this study predate the infection). Cell type and time point are not known.

The chain employs TRBV5-1 and TRBJ1-5, with 7 bases fitting TRBD1. V gave up 4 bases and J gave up 3 bases; unmatched junction bases: 4. Germline lookup yields CDR1 SGHRS and CDR2 YFSETQ. CDR3 length: 14 residues. The DNA for the CDR3 is TGCGCCAGCAGCCCCGGGACAGACAATCAGCCCCAGCATTTT. This encodes CASSPGTDNQPQHF.

Only a few counts were recorded for this clonotype. This chain uses TRBV28 with TRBJ1-2; 8 bases agree with TRBD1. The V gene's germline CDR1 is MDHEN and CDR2 SYDVKM. After removal of 4 bases from V and 8 bases from J, the junction contained 15 bases not matched to a gene. This CDR3 spans 16 amino acids. The CDR3 spells CASSWASGTGFEGYTF. As DNA, the CDR3 is TGTGCCAGCAGTTGGGCCTCCGGGACAGGATTTGAAGGCTACACCTTC.

This clonotype was observed a handful of times. This chain joins TRBV4-3 and TRBJ1-1; 9 positions match TRBD1. Trimming removed 2 bases from V and 3 bases from J; junction bases left unmatched: 4. Germline CDR1 is LGHNA and CDR2 is YSLEER. The CDR3 loop spans 15 amino acids. CDR3 in amino acids: CASSQWRTGDTEAFF. The CDR3 region has the DNA TGCGCCAGCAGCCAATGGAGGACAGGGGACACTGAAGCTTTCTTT.

There are many counts of this clonotype. The chain carries TRBV5-1 and TRBJ2-1; D unclear. The CDR3 contains 15 residues. Germline assignment: CDR1 SGHRS and CDR2 YFSETQ. V dropped 0 bases and J dropped 5 bases, with 12 bases sitting between them. The CDR3 nucleotides are TGCGCCAGCAGCTTGGCAGTCCTAACAAACAATGAGCAGTTCTTC. This sequence encodes CASSLAVLTNNEQFF. Combining the CDR3 with reference TRBV5-1 and TRBJ2-1 gives the whole variable domain KAGVTQTPRYLIKTRGQQVTLSCSPISGHRSVSWYQQTPGQGLQFLFEYFSETQRNKGNFPGRFSGRQFSNSRSEMNVSTLELGDSALYLCASSLAVLTNNEQFFGPGTRLTVL.

CDR3 sequence reads: CSARIGGLWETQYF. Written as DNA, the CDR3 is TGCAGTGCTAGAATCGGGGGGCTTTGGGAGACCCAGTACTTC. The chain couples TRBV20-1 to TRBJ2-5; D perhaps matches TRBD2 (7 bases). This CDR3 comprises 14 residues. Germline V gene sequence: CDR1 DFQATT, CDR2 SNEGSKA (reference sequence). With 2 bases removed from V and 5 bases from J, the gap between germline ends came to 15 bases.

This clonotype was recorded at least ten times. The V gene is TRBV7-9, the J gene TRBJ2-1; TRBD2 matches at 10 bases. This CDR3 has 16 residues. V was pared by 2 bases and J by 2 bases, with 3 bases of the junction left unmatched. Looked up from germline, CDR1 is SEHNR and CDR2 is FQNEAQ (reference sequence). In DNA form, the CDR3 reads TGTGCCAGCAGCTTAAGCCTAGCGGGGGCCTACAATGAGCAGTTCTTC. This sequence encodes CASSLSLAGAYNEQFF.

The table lists this clonotype with a few counts. V usage is TRBV4-3 and J usage is TRBJ2-2; D is perhaps TRBD1 (5 bases). CDR1 LGHNA and CDR2 YSLEER come from the germline V gene. Trimming shortened V by 0 bases and J by 0 bases, and 8 bases separated the two germline ends. The CDR3 totals 16 residues. DNA for the CDR3: TGCGCCAGCAGCCAAGAGCAGGGTACGAACACCGGGGAGCTGTTTTTT. Translating it yields CASSQEQGTNTGELFF.

V gene TRBV7-9 combines with J gene TRBJ2-3; TRBD2 aligns across 8 bases. The CDR3 loop spans 16 amino acids. Per the germline V gene, CDR1 is SEHNR and CDR2 is FQNEAQ (reference sequence). With V trimmed by 5 bases and J by 0 bases, 7 bases remained unmatched. The chain's CDR3 is CASSVTRGASTDTQYF. Written as DNA, the CDR3 is TGTGCCAGCAGCGTGACGCGGGGGGCGAGCACAGATACGCAGTATTTT.

This clonotype was observed at least ten times. The gene calls are TRBV6-2 or TRBV6-3 and TRBJ2-6, with D unresolved. The V gene's germline CDR1 is MNHEY and CDR2 SVGEGT. The CDR3 runs to 14 residues. Trimming stripped 4 bases from V and 0 bases from J, with 4 bases between. The CDR3: CASSWDSGANVLTF. The CDR3 nucleotides are TGTGCCAGCAGTTGGGACTCTGGGGCCAACGTCCTGACTTTC.

The chain is built from TRBV6-5 and TRBJ1-1; weak D call: TRBD1 (5 bases). The germline V gene encodes CDR1 MNHEY and CDR2 SVGAGI. There are 17 residues in the CDR3. V was pared by 4 bases and J by 0 bases, with 18 bases between. CDR3 residues: CASSFVTPGTVNTEAFF. The CDR3 nucleotides read TGTGCCAGCAGTTTCGTCACCCCCGGGACGGTGAACACTGAAGCTTTCTTT.

This clonotype was counted ten times or more. The chain is built from TRBV7-2 and TRBJ2-5, with D uncertain. The germline V and J ends were trimmed by 3 bases and 4 bases, with 18 bases remaining between them. This CDR3 region has 16 residues. Germline V CDR1 and CDR2: SGHTA, FQGNSA. The CDR3 loop is CASSFQAVTMLETQYF. CDR3 DNA sequence: TGTGCCAGCAGCTTTCAGGCGGTGACGATGTTAGAGACCCAGTACTTC. Drawing the rest from reference TRBV7-2 and TRBJ2-5, the complete variable domain is GAGVSQSPSNKVTEKGKDVELRCDPISGHTALYWYRQSLGQGLEFLIYFQGNSAPDKSGLPSDRFSAERTGGSVSTLTIQRTQQEDSAVYLCASSFQAVTMLETQYFGPGTRLLVL.

This chain's CDR3 is CASSAGTGDGYTF. DNA for the CDR3: TGTGCCAGCAGTGCGGGGACAGGGGATGGCTACACCTTC. The chain has TRBV25-1 and TRBJ1-2; the match to TRBD1 covers 10 bases. CDR1 is MGHDK, CDR2 SYGVNS, per germline. The ends lost 4 bases at V and 6 bases at J; junction bases unmatched: 2. The CDR3 consists of 13 residues.

In this sample, this clonotype turned up a few times. This chain links TRBV3-1 with TRBJ1-2; D call uncertain. The CDR3 extends over 13 amino acids. V lost 5 bases and J lost 8, with 15 bases in between. The germline V gene has CDR1 LGHDT and CDR2 YNNKEL (reference sequence). CDR3 nucleotides: TGTGCCAGCAGCTACACGGCGTTTGAGGGCTACACCTTC. As protein: CASSYTAFEGYTF.

This clonotype occurred many times. The chain combines TRBV7-2 with TRBJ2-1, with 14 bases lining up with TRBD2. The V and J ends lost 7 bases and 5 bases, in that order; junction bases with no gene match: 10. The germline gives CDR1 SGHTA, CDR2 FQGNSA. The CDR3 covers 17 residues. Here the CDR3 reads CASTPPGTSGGNNEQFF. Here the CDR3 DNA reads TGTGCCAGCACCCCCCCAGGGACTAGCGGGGGAAACAATGAGCAGTTCTTC.

The V call is TRBV20-1, the J call TRBJ2-7; D is unclear. The CDR3 runs to 13 residues. Looked up from germline, CDR1 is DFQATT and CDR2 is SNEGSKA (reference sequence). Trimming stripped 0 bases from V and 1 base from J, with 7 bases between. The CDR3 nucleotides read TGCAGTGCTAGAGATGGAAGGTCCTACGAGCAGTACGTC. Its protein product is CSARDGRSYEQYV.

This clonotype was counted ten times or more. V and J are TRBV7-9 and TRBJ2-6, with unresolved D. This CDR3 is built from 18 residues. Germline V gives CDR1 SEHNR, CDR2 FQNEAQ (reference sequence). V was clipped by 5 bases and J by 2 bases, with 19 bases between them. CDR3 loop: CASSPLDRRRTGANVLTF. DNA of the CDR3: TGTGCCAGCAGCCCCCTTGACCGGCGTCGGACTGGGGCCAACGTCCTGACTTTC.

As DNA, the CDR3 is TGTGCCAGCAGGGGGGAGGATTCGACAGGGGGCATTCAGTACTTC. Encoded protein: CASRGEDSTGGIQYF. The chain uses TRBV27 and TRBJ2-4, with 9 bases lining up with TRBD1. CDR1 MNHEY and CDR2 SMNVEV come from the germline V gene (reference sequence). CDR3 size: 15 residues. Trimming removed 6 bases from V and 9 bases from J; junction bases left unmatched: 12.

The chain couples TRBV7-8 to TRBJ2-7; no reliable D call. This CDR3 has 13 residues. V was clipped by 2 bases and J by 4 bases, with 9 bases between them. Germline V gene data show CDR1 as SGHVS and CDR2 as FQNEAQ. The CDR3 coding sequence is TGTGCCAGCAGCTTAATCCCCCGATACGAGCAGTACGTC. This codes for CASSLIPRYEQYV.

A few counts support this clonotype. The chain carries TRBV3-1 and TRBJ1-1, with a possible D match to TRBD1 (6 bases). The CDR3 spans 16 residues. Trimming removed 5 bases at V and 5 bases at J, with 21 bases between. Germline assignment: CDR1 LGHDT and CDR2 YNNKEL (reference sequence). The CDR3 coding sequence is TGTGCCAGCAGCAAAAGTCGATCCTCAGGGGAGACTGAAGCTTTCTTT. Its protein is CASSKSRSSGETEAFF.

V gene TRBV5-1 combines with J gene TRBJ1-1; no reliable D call. CDR3 length equals 15 residues. The germline V gene has CDR1 SGHRS and CDR2 YFSETQ. V dropped 0 bases and J dropped 0 bases, with 9 bases sitting between them. The CDR3 nucleotides read TGCGCCAGCAGCTTGGGACTAGTGCTGAACACTGAAGCTTTCTTT. It yields the protein CASSLGLVLNTEAFF.

This clonotype was found a few times. CDR3 nucleotides: TGTGCCAGTAGTATCAGGCGGGGGGGCAGGGATGAGCAGTTCTTC. Translation gives CASSIRRGGRDEQFF. The J gene is TRBJ2-1, the V gene TRBV19; 9 bases fit TRBD2. Germline V gives CDR1 LNHDA, CDR2 SQIVND (reference sequence). The ends lost 3 bases at V and 8 bases at J; junction bases unmatched: 8. This CDR3 is 15 amino acids long.

This clonotype was seen repeatedly, ten times or more. The chain links TRBV6-2 or TRBV6-3 to TRBJ2-3; possibly TRBD2 for D (6 bases). The CDR3 is made up of 15 amino acids. V shed 7 bases and J shed 2 bases, with 16 bases lying between them. The germline V gene encodes CDR1 MNHEY and CDR2 SVGEGT. The chain's CDR3 is CASTRTTSPTDTQYF. The DNA of the CDR3 is TGTGCCAGCACTCGGACTACATCACCCACAGATACGCAGTATTTT.

This clonotype was detected many times. The rearrangement uses TRBV15 and TRBJ2-5; TRBD2 agrees at 13 bases. V lost 1 base, J lost 3 bases, and 8 bases stayed unmatched. This CDR3 is built from 18 residues. Germline CDR1 LNHNV, CDR2 YYDKDF (reference sequence). The CDR3 nucleotides read TGTGCCACCAGCAGAGGCTTACTAGCGGGGGGGCCAGAAGAGACCCAGTACTTC. Translating gives CATSRGLLAGGPEETQYF.

This clonotype came up a few times. The CDR3 nucleotides are TGCGCCAGCAGCTTGGGACAGGTTTCAGATACGCAGTATTTT. It codes for CASSLGQVSDTQYF. The chain joins TRBV5-1 to TRBJ2-3; a possible D gene is TRBD1 (6 bases). CDR3 length: 14 residues. V lost 0 bases and J 4 bases, leaving 9 bases between the germline ends. CDR1 is SGHRS and CDR2 is YFSETQ in the germline V gene.

Only a few counts were recorded for this clonotype. This rearrangement joins TRBV4-1 to TRBJ1-2; D gene ambiguous. V was trimmed by 3 bases and J by 7 bases, leaving 6 bases between them. Germline V lookup: CDR1 MGHRA, CDR2 YSYEKL. The CDR3 has 11 amino acids. CDR3 region: CASSHSFGYTF. CDR3 DNA sequence: TGCGCCAGCAGCCACTCCTTTGGCTACACCTTC.

The genes are TRBV4-3 and TRBJ1-2; 8 bases are a match to TRBD1. Germline CDR1 and CDR2: LGHNA and YSLEER. CDR3 length: 18 residues. The V segment lost 3 bases and the J segment 2 bases; nucleotides outside the gene matches: 14. The CDR3 region has the DNA TGCGCCAGCAGCCACCCTAAAGCCTCAGGGGGCGCCAACTATGGCTACACCTTC. Translating it yields CASSHPKASGGANYGYTF.

The gene calls are TRBV7-6 and TRBJ1-3; no clear D. The length of the CDR3 is 15 residues. Germline CDR1 SGHVS, CDR2 FNYEAQ. V was cut by 4 bases and J by 0 bases, with 10 bases left in between. CDR3 loop: CASSYRGTSGNTIYF. CDR3 bases: TGTGCCAGCAGCTACCGCGGAACCTCTGGAAACACCATATATTTT.

The V call is TRBV5-1, the J call TRBJ2-2; D perhaps matches TRBD2 (7 bases). CDR3 length: 16 amino acids. V gave up 4 bases and J gave up 1 base, with 14 bases separating them. The germline V gene encodes CDR1 SGHRS and CDR2 YFSETQ. CDR3 amino acids: CASSRSGGQNTGELFF. The CDR3 coding sequence is TGCGCCAGCAGCCGGTCCGGGGGGCAGAACACCGGGGAGCTGTTTTTT.

V is TRBV30 and J is TRBJ1-4, with 8 bases matching TRBD1. This CDR3 is built from 12 residues. CDR1 and CDR2 (germline): GTSNPN, SVGIG (reference sequence). J lost 8 bases, V lost 4 bases, and 3 bases had no gene match. CDR3 DNA: TGTGCCTGGAACAGGGGGGGCGAAAAACTGTTTTTT. Protein product: CAWNRGGEKLFF.

The chain employs TRBV5-5 and TRBJ2-3; tentative D call: TRBD2 (6 bases). CDR3 length: 14 amino acids. V was pared by 0 bases and J by 6 bases, with 11 bases between. Germline V gene data show CDR1 as SGHKS and CDR2 as YYEKEE (reference sequence). The CDR3 is CASSLGVRGDTQYF. The CDR3 nucleotides read TGTGCCAGCAGCTTGGGAGTACGGGGGGATACGCAGTATTTT. Using reference TRBV5-5 and TRBJ2-3 for the parts outside the CDR3, the full variable domain is DAGVTQSPTHLIKTRGQQVTLRCSPISGHKSVSWYQQVLGQGPQFIFQYYEKEERGRGNFPDRFSARQFPNYSSELNVNALLLGDSALYLCASSLGVRGDTQYFGPGTRLTVL.

The sample holds many counts of this clonotype. The chain uses TRBV29-1 and TRBJ2-3; 8 bases fit TRBD2. The CDR3 has 13 residues. The germline V gene has CDR1 SQVTM and CDR2 ANQGSEA. J gave up 0 bases and V 7 bases, and 3 bases lay outside the gene matches. The CDR3 is CSASGGSTDTQYF. Written as DNA, the CDR3 is TGCAGCGCAAGCGGGGGTAGCACAGATACGCAGTATTTT.